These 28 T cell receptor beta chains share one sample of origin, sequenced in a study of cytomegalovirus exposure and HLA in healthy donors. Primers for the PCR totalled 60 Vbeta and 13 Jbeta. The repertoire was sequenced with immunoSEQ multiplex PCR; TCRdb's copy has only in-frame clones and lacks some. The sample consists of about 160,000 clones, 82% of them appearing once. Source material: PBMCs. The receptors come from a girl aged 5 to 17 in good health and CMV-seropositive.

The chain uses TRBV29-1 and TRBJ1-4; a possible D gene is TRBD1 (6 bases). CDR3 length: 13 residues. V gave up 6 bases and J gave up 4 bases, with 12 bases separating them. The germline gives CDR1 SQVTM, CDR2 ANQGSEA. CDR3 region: CSVFKQGNEKLFF. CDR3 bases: TGCAGCGTCTTCAAACAGGGTAATGAAAAACTGTTTTTT.

CDR3 loop: CASSSDRGYAGNTIYF. The CDR3 DNA follows: TGTGCCAGCAGCTCCGACAGGGGTTACGCTGGAAACACCATATATTTT. This sequence joins TRBV7-8 and TRBJ1-3, with 8 nucleotides matching TRBD1. From germline, CDR1 is SGHVS and CDR2 FQNEAQ. The CDR3 has 16 residues. After removal of 4 bases from V and 2 bases from J, the junction contained 7 bases not matched to a gene.

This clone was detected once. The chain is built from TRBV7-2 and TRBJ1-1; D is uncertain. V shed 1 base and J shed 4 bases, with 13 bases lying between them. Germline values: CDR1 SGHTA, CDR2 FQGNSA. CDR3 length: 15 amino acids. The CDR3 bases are TGTGCCAGCAGCTTAGATGTCGATCCCGGCACTGAAGCTTTCTTT. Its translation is CASSLDVDPGTEAFF.

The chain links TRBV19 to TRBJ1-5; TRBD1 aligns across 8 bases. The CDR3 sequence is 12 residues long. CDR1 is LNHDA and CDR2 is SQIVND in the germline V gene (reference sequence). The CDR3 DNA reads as TGTGGTTCACAGGGGGTGAGTCAGCCCCAGCATTTT. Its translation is CGSQGVSQPQHF.

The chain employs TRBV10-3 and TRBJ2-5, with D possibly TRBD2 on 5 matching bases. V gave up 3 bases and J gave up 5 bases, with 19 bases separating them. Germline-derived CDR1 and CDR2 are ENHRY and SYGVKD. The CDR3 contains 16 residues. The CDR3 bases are TGTGCCATCAGTGACTCCGGACCCCAGAGGGAGGAGACCCAGTACTTC. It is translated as CAISDSGPQREETQYF.

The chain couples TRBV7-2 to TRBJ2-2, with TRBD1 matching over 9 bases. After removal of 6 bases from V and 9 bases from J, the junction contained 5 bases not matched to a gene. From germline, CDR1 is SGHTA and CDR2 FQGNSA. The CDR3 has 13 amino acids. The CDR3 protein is CASSPTGGWELFF. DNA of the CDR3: TGTGCCAGCAGTCCAACAGGGGGCTGGGAGCTGTTTTTT.

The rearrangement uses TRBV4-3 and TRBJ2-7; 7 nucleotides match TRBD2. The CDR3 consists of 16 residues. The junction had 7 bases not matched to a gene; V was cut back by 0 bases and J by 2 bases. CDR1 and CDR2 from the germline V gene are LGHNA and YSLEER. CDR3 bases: TGCGCCAGCAGCCAAGATCTGGGGGAGGGAGCCTACGAGCAGTACTTC. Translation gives CASSQDLGEGAYEQYF.

For the CDR3, the DNA is TGCGCCAGCAGCACCACCGGGGCCCAGCATTTT. Translation gives CASSTTGAQHF. The rearrangement joins TRBV5-1 to TRBJ1-5; D not certain. V was pared by 4 bases and J by 11 bases, with 10 bases between. This CDR3 region has 11 residues. Germline V lookup: CDR1 SGHRS, CDR2 YFSETQ.

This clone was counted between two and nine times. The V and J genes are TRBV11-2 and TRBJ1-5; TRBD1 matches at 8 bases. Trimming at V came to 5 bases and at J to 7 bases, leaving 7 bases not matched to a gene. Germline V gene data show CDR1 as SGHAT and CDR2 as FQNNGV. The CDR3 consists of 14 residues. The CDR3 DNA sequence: TGTGCCAGCAGCGTTGACAGGGGTCGACAGCCCCAGCATTTT. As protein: CASSVDRGRQPQHF.

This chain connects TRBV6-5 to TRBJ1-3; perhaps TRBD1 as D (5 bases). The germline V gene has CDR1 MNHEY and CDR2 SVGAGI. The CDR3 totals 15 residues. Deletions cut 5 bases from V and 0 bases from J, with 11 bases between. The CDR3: CASSQPQGSGNTIYF. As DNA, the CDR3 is TGTGCCAGCAGTCAACCTCAGGGCTCTGGAAACACCATATATTTT.

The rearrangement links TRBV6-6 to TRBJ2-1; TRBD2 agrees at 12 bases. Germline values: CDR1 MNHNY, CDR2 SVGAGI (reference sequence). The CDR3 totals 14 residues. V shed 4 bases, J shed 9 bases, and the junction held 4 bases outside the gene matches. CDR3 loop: CASSSGTSGSEQFF. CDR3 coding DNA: TGTGCCAGCAGTTCCGGGACTAGCGGGTCTGAGCAGTTCTTC.

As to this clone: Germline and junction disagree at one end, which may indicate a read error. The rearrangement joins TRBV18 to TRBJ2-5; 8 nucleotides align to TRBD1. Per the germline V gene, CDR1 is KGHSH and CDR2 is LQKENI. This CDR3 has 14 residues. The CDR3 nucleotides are TGTGCCAGCTCGCCACAGGGGGTGAGGGAGACCCAGTACTTC. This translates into CASSPQGVRETQYF.

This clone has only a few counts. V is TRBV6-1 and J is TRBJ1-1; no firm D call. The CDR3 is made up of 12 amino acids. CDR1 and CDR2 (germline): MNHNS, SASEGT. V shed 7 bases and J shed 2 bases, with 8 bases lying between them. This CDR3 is CASTLLNTEAFF. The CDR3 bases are TGTGCCAGCACCTTACTAAACACTGAAGCTTTCTTT.

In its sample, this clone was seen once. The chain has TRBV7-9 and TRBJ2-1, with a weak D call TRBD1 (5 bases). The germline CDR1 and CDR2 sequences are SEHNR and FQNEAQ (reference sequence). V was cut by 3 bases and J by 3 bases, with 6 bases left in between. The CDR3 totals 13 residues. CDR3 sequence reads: CASSFDSYNEQFF. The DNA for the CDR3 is TGTGCCAGCAGCTTCGACAGCTACAATGAGCAGTTCTTC.

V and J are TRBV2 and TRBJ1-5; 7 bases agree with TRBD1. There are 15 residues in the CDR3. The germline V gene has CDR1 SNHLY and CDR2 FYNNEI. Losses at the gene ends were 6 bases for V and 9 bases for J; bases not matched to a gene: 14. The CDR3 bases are TGTGCCAGCAGACTTAACGCAGGGGGTATCTTGCCCCAGCATTTT. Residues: CASRLNAGGILPQHF.

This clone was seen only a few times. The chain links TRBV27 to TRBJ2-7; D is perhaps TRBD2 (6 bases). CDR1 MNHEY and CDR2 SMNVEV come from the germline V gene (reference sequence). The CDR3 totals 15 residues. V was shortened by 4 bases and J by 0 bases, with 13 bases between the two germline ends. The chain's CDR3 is CASSWGDGSSYEQYF. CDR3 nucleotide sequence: TGTGCCAGCAGTTGGGGGGACGGGAGCTCCTACGAGCAGTACTTC.

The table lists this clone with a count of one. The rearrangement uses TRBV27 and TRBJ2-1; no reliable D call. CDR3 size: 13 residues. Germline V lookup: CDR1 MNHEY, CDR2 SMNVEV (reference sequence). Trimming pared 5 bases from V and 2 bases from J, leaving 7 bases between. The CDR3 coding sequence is TGTGCCAGCAGTCGCCGGGCCTACAATGAGCAGTTCTTC. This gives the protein CASSRRAYNEQFF.

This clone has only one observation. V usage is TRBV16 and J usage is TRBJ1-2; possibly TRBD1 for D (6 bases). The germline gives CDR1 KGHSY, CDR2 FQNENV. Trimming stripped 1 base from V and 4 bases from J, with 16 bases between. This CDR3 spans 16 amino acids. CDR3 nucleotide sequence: TGTGCCAGCAGCCAATTAACCACGACAGGTGGCTATGGCTACACCTTC. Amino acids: CASSQLTTTGGYGYTF.

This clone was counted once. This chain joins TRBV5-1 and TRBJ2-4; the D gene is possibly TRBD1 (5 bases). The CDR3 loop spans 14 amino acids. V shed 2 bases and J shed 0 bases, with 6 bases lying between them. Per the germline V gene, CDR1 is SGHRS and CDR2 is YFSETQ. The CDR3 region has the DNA TGCGCCAGCAGCTTAGGGGTAGCCAAAAACATTCAGTACTTC. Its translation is CASSLGVAKNIQYF. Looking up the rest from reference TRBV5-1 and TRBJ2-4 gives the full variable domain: KAGVTQTPRYLIKTRGQQVTLSCSPISGHRSVSWYQQTPGQGLQFLFEYFSETQRNKGNFPGRFSGRQFSNSRSEMNVSTLELGDSALYLCASSLGVAKNIQYFGAGTRLSVL.

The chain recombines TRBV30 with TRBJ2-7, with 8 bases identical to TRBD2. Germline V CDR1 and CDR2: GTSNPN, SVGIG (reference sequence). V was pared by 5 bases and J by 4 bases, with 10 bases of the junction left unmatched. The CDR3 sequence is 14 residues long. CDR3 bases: TGTGCCTGGCAGAGAGCGGGAGCCGGGTACGAGCAGTACTTC. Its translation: CAWQRAGAGYEQYF.

The DNA of the CDR3 is TGTGCCAGTAGTAAAAGGACAGGGTATAGCAATCAGCCCCAGCATTTT. This encodes CASSKRTGYSNQPQHF. The chain recombines TRBV19 with TRBJ1-5; 8 bases line up with TRBD1. The CDR3 loop spans 16 amino acids. J lost 0 bases, V lost 4 bases, and 5 bases had no gene match. CDR1 is LNHDA and CDR2 is SQIVND in the germline V gene (reference sequence).

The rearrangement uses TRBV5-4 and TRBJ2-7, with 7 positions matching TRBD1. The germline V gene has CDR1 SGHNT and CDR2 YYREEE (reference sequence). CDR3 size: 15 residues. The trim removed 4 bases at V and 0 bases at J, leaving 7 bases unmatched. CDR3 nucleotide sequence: TGTGCCAGCAGCCCAAGGACAGGCAGCTCCTACGAGCAGTACTTC. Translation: CASSPRTGSSYEQYF. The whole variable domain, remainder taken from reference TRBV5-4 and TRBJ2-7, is ETGVTQSPTHLIKTRGQQVTLRCSSQSGHNTVSWYQQALGQGPQFIFQYYREEENGRGNFPPRFSGLQFPNYSSELNVNALELDDSALYLCASSPRTGSSYEQYFGPGTRLTVT.

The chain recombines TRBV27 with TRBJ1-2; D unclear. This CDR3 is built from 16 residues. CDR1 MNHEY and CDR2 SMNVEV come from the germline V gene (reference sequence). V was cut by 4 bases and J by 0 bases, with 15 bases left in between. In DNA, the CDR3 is TGTGCCAGCAGTTCGTCGTACAGTTTGACTAACTATGGCTACACCTTC. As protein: CASSSSYSLTNYGYTF.

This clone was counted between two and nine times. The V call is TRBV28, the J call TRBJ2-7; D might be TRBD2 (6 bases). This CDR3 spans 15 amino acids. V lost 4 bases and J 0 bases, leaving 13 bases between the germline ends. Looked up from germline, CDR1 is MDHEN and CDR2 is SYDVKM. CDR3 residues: CASSSLAVSSYEQYF. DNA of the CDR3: TGTGCCAGCAGTTCCTTAGCGGTTAGCTCCTACGAGCAGTACTTC.

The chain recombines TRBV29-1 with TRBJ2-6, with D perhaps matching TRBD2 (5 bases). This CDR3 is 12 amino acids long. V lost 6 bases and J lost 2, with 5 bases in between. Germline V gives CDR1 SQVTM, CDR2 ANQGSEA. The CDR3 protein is CSVGAGANVLTF. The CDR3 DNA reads TGCAGCGTCGGGGCTGGGGCCAACGTCCTGACTTTC.

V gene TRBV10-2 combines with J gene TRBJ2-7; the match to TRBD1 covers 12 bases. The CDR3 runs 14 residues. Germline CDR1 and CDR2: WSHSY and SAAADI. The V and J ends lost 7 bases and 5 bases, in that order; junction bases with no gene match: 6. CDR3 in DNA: TGCGCCAGCAACCGGGACAGGGGGCCCCACGAGCAGTACTTC. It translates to CASNRDRGPHEQYF.

CDR3 sequence (DNA): TGTGCCAGCAGCTGGACAGGGGGCCAGCCCCAGCATTTT. Its translation is CASSWTGGQPQHF. The chain joins TRBV6-5 to TRBJ1-5, with 11 bases fitting TRBD1. Unmatched junction bases numbered 2, after V lost 6 bases and J lost 7 bases. Per germline, CDR1 MNHEY and CDR2 SVGAGI. CDR3 length: 13 residues.

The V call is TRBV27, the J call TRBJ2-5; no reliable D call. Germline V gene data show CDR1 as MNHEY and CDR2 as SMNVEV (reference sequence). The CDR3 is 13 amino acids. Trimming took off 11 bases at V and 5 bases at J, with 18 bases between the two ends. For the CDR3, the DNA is TGTGCCTCTTCCGTCCAGGCTGGGGAGACCCAGTACTTC. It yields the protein CASSVQAGETQYF.